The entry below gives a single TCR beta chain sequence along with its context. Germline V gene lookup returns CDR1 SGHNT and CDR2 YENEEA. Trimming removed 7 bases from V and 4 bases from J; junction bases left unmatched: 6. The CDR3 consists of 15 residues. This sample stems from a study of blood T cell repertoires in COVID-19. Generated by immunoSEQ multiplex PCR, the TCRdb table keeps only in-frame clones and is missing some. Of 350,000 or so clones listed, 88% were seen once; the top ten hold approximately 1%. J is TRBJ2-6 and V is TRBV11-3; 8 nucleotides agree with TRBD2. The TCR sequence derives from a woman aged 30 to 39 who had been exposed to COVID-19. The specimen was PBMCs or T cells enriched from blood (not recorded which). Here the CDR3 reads CASTAGGDGANVLTF. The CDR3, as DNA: TGTGCCAGCACGGCGGGGGGCGACGGGGCCAACGTCCTGACTTTC.